This T cell receptor (beta chain) was documented in a study of blood T cell repertoires in COVID-19. For the study at large: Samples taken during acute and convalescent COVID-19 were collected in the United States, Italy and Spain.

Only in-frame clones appear in the TCRdb table, and some are missing; sequencing was by immunoSEQ multiplex PCR. The sample has over 250,000 clones, approximately 88% seen once. The CDR3 loop spans 15 amino acids. Trimming took 7 bases from V and 0 from J, leaving 13 bases between them. Germline CDR1 MDHEN, CDR2 SYDVKM. Recovered status applied to Cohort 3 donors who had two consecutive negative PCRs. It also applied to those with clearance or with symptom resolution. The J gene is TRBJ1-3, the V gene TRBV28; tentative D call: TRBD1 (5 bases). Sequencing used PBMCs or T cells enriched from blood (not recorded which). The receptor was derived from a woman younger than 45 who had recovered from COVID-19. In DNA, the CDR3 is TGTGCCAGCAATTCCCAGGGATACTCTGGAAACACCATATATTTT. Its protein product is CASNSQGYSGNTIYF. Full variable domain (outside the CDR3, taken from reference TRBV28 and TRBJ1-3): DVKVTQSSRYLVKRTGEKVFLECVQDMDHENMFWYRQDPGLGLRLIYFSYDVKMKEKGDIPEGYSVSREKKERFSLILESASTNQTSMYLCASNSQGYSGNTIYFGEGSWLTVV.